This T cell receptor (beta chain) was profiled in a study of T cells after yellow fever vaccination. In the case of this clonotype: No antigen is known for it.

Conversion of TCR transcripts into cDNA relied on 5'RACE template switching, which added a universal primer site and UMIs. TCRdb reprocessed the 5' RACE reads with MiXCR, giving one entry per CDR3 protein. In the table there are 450,000 to 550,000 distinct CDR3 sequences, roughly 19% of which are singletons. Whole-study results and caveats: Abundant bulk-population clonotypes could contaminate the FACS-sorted repertoires. Booster samples showed a return of most primary-vaccination clones (under 97% CD4, over 70% CD8). A faster peak, day 5 versus 15, was reached by the weaker secondary response.

Germline V lookup: CDR1 LNHNV, CDR2 YYDKDF (reference sequence). The CDR3 totals 15 residues. The V and J ends lost 6 bases and 7 bases, in that order; junction bases with no gene match: 10. This chain connects TRBV15 to TRBJ1-4; 8 nucleotides match TRBD1. The TCR sequence derives from a man aged 25-45 years who received the YFV17D yellow fever vaccine. Material: PBMCs, obtained 15 days after the yellow fever booster vaccination. CDR3 loop: CATRRQGQGAEKLFF. The CDR3, as DNA: TGTGCCACCAGAAGACAAGGACAGGGCGCTGAAAAACTGTTTTTT.